Sequencing of this TCR beta chain was carried out in a study of shared clonotypes between healthy human individuals. Around 30,000 T cell genomes (300 ng DNA) went into each PBMC replicate. Method: immunoSEQ multiplex PCR; TCRdb's copy keeps in-frame clones and lacks some. The sample has about 480,000 clones, 79% seen once. In germline, CDR1 is SGHTS, CDR2 YDEGEE. V lost 0 bases and J lost 7, with 10 bases in between. CDR3 size: 13 residues. The study used approximately 90 million PBMCs per unsorted sample for genomic DNA. This TCR was recovered from a woman in her thirties or forties in good health. Some clones in this sample may be carry-over from other donors' samples. The chain links TRBV5-8 to TRBJ1-2; D may be TRBD1 (5 bases). Specimen: PBMCs. The CDR3 loop reads CASSLATGVGYTF. The CDR3 DNA reads TGTGCCAGCAGCTTGGCAACAGGAGTTGGCTACACCTTC.